This T cell receptor (beta chain) was captured by sequencing in a study of blood T cells in healthy people across ages. Study-wide points: A roughly linear age-dependent decrease characterized TCR beta diversity per million T cells.

As regards this clonotype: What it recognizes is unknown.

The authors drew around 9.3 milliliters of peripheral blood from each donor. Samples each had at least 5 micrograms of total RNA extracted. Together with a sample-barcoded 5' primer, a J-beta primer mix was included in a second PCR lasting roughly 6 to 12 cycles. Every cDNA was tagged by a template-switch adaptor with 12 random nucleotides. TCRdb re-called the 5' RACE reads through MiXCR, storing one row per CDR3 protein. The sample includes around 800,000 distinct CDR3 sequences, 50% to 65% of them seen just once. The germline V gene encodes CDR1 MDHEN and CDR2 SYDVKM. Trimming stripped 5 bases from V and 3 bases from J, with 13 bases between. The CDR3 consists of 15 residues.

The sample taken for sequencing was blood. The sequence was collected from an elderly man in good health. The chain employs TRBV28 and TRBJ2-2; D may match TRBD1 or TRBD2 (5 bases each). The CDR3 DNA follows: TGTGCCAGCAGTCCGAGTGGGGGTGACACCGGGGAGCTGTTTTTT. This sequence encodes CASSPSGGDTGELFF.